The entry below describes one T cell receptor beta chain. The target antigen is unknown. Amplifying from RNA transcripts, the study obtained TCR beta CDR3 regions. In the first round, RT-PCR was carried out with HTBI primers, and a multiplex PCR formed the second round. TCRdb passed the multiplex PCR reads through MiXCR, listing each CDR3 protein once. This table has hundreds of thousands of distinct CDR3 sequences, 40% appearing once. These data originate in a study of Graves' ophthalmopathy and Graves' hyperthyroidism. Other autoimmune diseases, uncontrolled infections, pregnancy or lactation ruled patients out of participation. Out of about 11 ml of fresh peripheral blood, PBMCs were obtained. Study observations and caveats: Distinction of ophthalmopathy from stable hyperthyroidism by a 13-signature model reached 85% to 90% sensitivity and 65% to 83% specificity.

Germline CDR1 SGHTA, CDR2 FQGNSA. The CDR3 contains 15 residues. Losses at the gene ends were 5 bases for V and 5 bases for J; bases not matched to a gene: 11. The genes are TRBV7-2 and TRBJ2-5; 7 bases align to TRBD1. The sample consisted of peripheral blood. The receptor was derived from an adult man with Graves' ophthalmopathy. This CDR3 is CASSLRGRGSETQYF. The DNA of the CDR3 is TGTGCCAGCAGCCTTCGCGGCAGGGGGAGTGAGACCCAGTACTTC.